This T cell receptor (beta chain) stems from a study of identical twins. Regarding the study as a whole: Shared out-of-frame alpha sequences (those common to twins) showed excess low generation probability.

The sample holds a few counts of this clonotype. Its target is not known. The CDR3 contains 15 residues. V gave up 2 bases and J gave up 8 bases; unmatched junction bases: 11. Each cDNA held unique molecular identifiers, and template switching gave it a universal primer site. TCRdb redid the calling of the 5' RACE reads with MiXCR, one entry per CDR3 protein. Of approximately 500,000 distinct CDR3 sequences listed, approximately 24% are singletons. The sample was also linked to a second study, of T cells expressing NK-cell markers.

The specimen was CD4+ T cells sorted from blood. The clonotype was recovered from a woman aged 18-35 years in good health. The V gene is TRBV12-3 or TRBV12-4, the J gene TRBJ1-2; 7 bases map to TRBD1. The CDR3 nucleotides read TGTGCCAGCAGTTTAAGATGGGGGACAGACGGCGGCTACACCTTC. Translating gives CASSLRWGTDGGYTF.